The rows below give T cell receptor beta chains drawn from one sample of a study of OX40 agonist ivuxolimab in advanced cancers. Data came from immunoSEQ multiplex PCR; TCRdb stores just in-frame clones and leaves some out. The repertoire holds about 48,000 clones, 82% seen once, with around 2% in the top ten. Sequencing was performed on CD4+ or CD8+ T cells sorted from blood, taken in a trial of the OX40 agonist ivuxolimab. The receptors stem from an adult with an advanced solid tumor such as melanoma, head and neck, liver or kidney cancer. Each CDR3 is given with its conserved first and last residue. The order of the fields is CDR3 protein, CDR3 DNA, J gene, V gene, clone size, D gene. The D gene is left open where the match is weak. Expanded clones get a size class; other rows say once, few or many, or leave the size out.

cdr3_aa: CASSENAYGYTF
cdr3_nt: TGTGCCAGCAGTGAGAATGCCTATGGCTACACCTTC
j_call: TRBJ1-2
v_call: TRBV2
clone_size: -
d_call: -

cdr3_aa: CASTPDPAGAINDSPLHF
cdr3_nt: TGCGCCAGCACCCCAGACCCTGCCGGGGCGATTAATGATTCACCCCTCCACTTT
j_call: TRBJ1-6
v_call: TRBV5-1
clone_size: -
d_call: -

cdr3_aa: CASSLEDLSPLHF
cdr3_nt: TGTGCCAGCAGCTTAGAGGACCTCTCACCCCTCCACTTT
j_call: TRBJ1-6
v_call: TRBV11-2
clone_size: once
d_call: -

cdr3_aa: CASGGVGNYGYTF
cdr3_nt: TGTGCCAGTGGGGGAGTGGGAAACTATGGCTACACCTTC
j_call: TRBJ1-2
v_call: TRBV28
clone_size: -
d_call: -

cdr3_aa: CASSLTGQGEKLFF
cdr3_nt: TGTGCCAGCAGTTTGACAGGTCAAGGGGAAAAACTGTTTTTT
j_call: TRBJ1-4
v_call: TRBV6-5
clone_size: -
d_call: -

cdr3_aa: CASSSGLNTEAFF
cdr3_nt: TGTGCCAGCAGCTCCGGACTGAACACTGAAGCTTTCTTT
j_call: TRBJ1-1
v_call: TRBV7-2
clone_size: -
d_call: -

cdr3_aa: CASLLPGRRNYGYTF
cdr3_nt: TGTGCCAGCTTGTTACCGGGACGGAGAAACTATGGCTACACCTTC
j_call: TRBJ1-2
v_call: TRBV25-1
clone_size: -
d_call: -

cdr3_aa: CASRIQGNSNQPQHF
cdr3_nt: TGTGCCAGCAGAATACAGGGGAATAGCAATCAGCCCCAGCATTTT
j_call: TRBJ1-5
v_call: TRBV27
clone_size: -
d_call: TRBD1

cdr3_aa: CASSESSDTQYF
cdr3_nt: TGTGCCAGCAGTGAGTCCTCCGATACGCAGTATTTT
j_call: TRBJ2-3
v_call: TRBV2
clone_size: -
d_call: -

cdr3_aa: CASSKTGSPLHF
cdr3_nt: TGTGCCAGCAGTAAAACAGGTTCACCCCTCCACTTT
j_call: TRBJ1-6
v_call: TRBV6-1
clone_size: -
d_call: -

cdr3_aa: CASSQGSTWGYTF
cdr3_nt: TGTGCCAGCAGCCAGGGGTCAACTTGGGGCTACACCTTC
j_call: TRBJ1-2
v_call: TRBV7-8
clone_size: few
d_call: -

cdr3_aa: CAGATGGAGTGELFF
cdr3_nt: TGTGCCGGGGCGACAGGGGGCGCCGGCACCGGGGAGCTGTTTTTT
j_call: TRBJ2-2
v_call: TRBV2
clone_size: -
d_call: TRBD1

cdr3_aa: CASSVGPGDTEAFF
cdr3_nt: TGTGCCAGCAGCGTAGGTCCAGGGGACACTGAAGCTTTCTTT
j_call: TRBJ1-1
v_call: TRBV9
clone_size: -
d_call: -

cdr3_aa: CASSDLAGSYEQYF
cdr3_nt: TGTGCCAGCAGTGACTTGGCAGGCTCCTACGAGCAGTACTTC
j_call: TRBJ2-7
v_call: TRBV27
clone_size: -
d_call: -

cdr3_aa: CAWRGSAILYEQYF
cdr3_nt: TGTGCTTGGAGAGGTTCAGCGATCCTCTACGAGCAGTACTTC
j_call: TRBJ2-7
v_call: TRBV30
clone_size: -
d_call: -

cdr3_aa: CASSFAGAKNIQYF
cdr3_nt: TGTGCCAGCAGCTTCGCGGGGGCCAAAAACATTCAGTACTTC
j_call: TRBJ2-4
v_call: TRBV7-9
clone_size: -
d_call: -

cdr3_aa: CASSPGVAKNIQYF
cdr3_nt: TGTGCCAGCAGCCCAGGGGTTGCCAAAAACATTCAGTACTTC
j_call: TRBJ2-4
v_call: TRBV27
clone_size: -
d_call: -

cdr3_aa: CASSPTSGGEAKNIQYF
cdr3_nt: TGTGCCAGCAGCCCAACTAGCGGGGGGGAAGCCAAAAACATTCAGTACTTC
j_call: TRBJ2-4
v_call: TRBV7-8
clone_size: -
d_call: TRBD2

cdr3_aa: CASKGRENYGYTF
cdr3_nt: TGTGCCAGCAAGGGCAGAGAAAACTATGGCTACACCTTC
j_call: TRBJ1-2
v_call: TRBV27
clone_size: -
d_call: -

cdr3_aa: CAWEVPGHGYTF
cdr3_nt: TGTGCCTGGGAGGTCCCGGGACATGGCTACACCTTC
j_call: TRBJ1-2
v_call: TRBV30
clone_size: few
d_call: -

cdr3_aa: CASSWTPRVAKNIQYF
cdr3_nt: TGTGCCAGCAGCTGGACTCCGAGGGTAGCCAAAAACATTCAGTACTTC
j_call: TRBJ2-4
v_call: TRBV11-1
clone_size: -
d_call: -

cdr3_aa: CASLQGSGANVLTF
cdr3_nt: TGTGCCAGCTTACAGGGGAGTGGGGCCAACGTCCTGACTTTC
j_call: TRBJ2-6
v_call: TRBV18
clone_size: -
d_call: TRBD1

cdr3_aa: CASSRMNTEAFF
cdr3_nt: TGTGCCAGCAGCCGGATGAACACTGAAGCTTTCTTT
j_call: TRBJ1-1
v_call: TRBV4-2
clone_size: -
d_call: -

cdr3_aa: CASSLYVGQGRTDTQYF
cdr3_nt: TGTGCCAGCAGCTTATACGTGGGACAGGGAAGAACAGATACGCAGTATTTT
j_call: TRBJ2-3
v_call: TRBV7-9
clone_size: -
d_call: TRBD1